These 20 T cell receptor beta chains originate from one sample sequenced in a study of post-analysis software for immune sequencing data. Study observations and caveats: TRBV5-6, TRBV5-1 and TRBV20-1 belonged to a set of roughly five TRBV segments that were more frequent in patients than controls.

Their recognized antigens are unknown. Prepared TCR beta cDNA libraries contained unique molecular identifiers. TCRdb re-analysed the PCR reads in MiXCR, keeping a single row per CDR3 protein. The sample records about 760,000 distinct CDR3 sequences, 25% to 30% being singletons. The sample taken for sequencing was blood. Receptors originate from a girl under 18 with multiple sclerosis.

The CDR3 coding sequence is TGTGCCAGCAGCTTCACCGCACCAGAGGGGCGGGGGCCAACTAATGAAAAACTGTTTTTT. It specifies CASSFTAPEGRGPTNEKLFF. The chain uses TRBV7-2 and TRBJ1-4, with D possibly matching TRBD1 (6 bases). CDR1 and CDR2 (germline): SGHTA, FQGNSA. V was pared by 3 bases and J by 0 bases, with 23 bases between. The CDR3 is 20 residues long.

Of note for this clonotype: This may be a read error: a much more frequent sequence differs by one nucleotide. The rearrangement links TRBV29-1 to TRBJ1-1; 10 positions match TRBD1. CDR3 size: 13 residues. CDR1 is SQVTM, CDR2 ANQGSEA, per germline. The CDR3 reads CSVEGQGNTKAFF. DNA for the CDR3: TGCAGCGTGGAGGGACAGGGGAACACTAAAGCTTTCTTT.

The CDR3 spells CASSPRQGNNNEQFF. The CDR3 DNA is TGCGCCAGCAGCCCCAGACAAGGGAATAACAATGAGCAGTTCTTC. V usage is TRBV5-1 and J usage is TRBJ2-1; no firm D call. V dropped 4 bases and J dropped 5 bases, with 16 bases sitting between them. This CDR3 is built from 15 residues. Germline values: CDR1 SGHRS, CDR2 YFSETQ.

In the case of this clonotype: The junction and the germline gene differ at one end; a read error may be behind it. The CDR3 sequence: CASSPQGATPVKLRSDMQYF. The CDR3 DNA follows: TGTGCCAGCAGCCCCCAGGGAGCGACCCCGGTCAAATTAAGGTCAGATATGCAGTATTTT. This sequence joins TRBV12-3 or TRBV12-4 and TRBJ2-3; D tentatively fits TRBD1 or TRBD2 (5 bases each). The CDR3 totals 20 residues.

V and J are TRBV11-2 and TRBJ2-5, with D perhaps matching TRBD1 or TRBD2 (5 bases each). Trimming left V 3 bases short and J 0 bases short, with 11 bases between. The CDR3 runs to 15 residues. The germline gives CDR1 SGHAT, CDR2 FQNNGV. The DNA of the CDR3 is TGTGCCAGCAGCTTGGGGGAACTGTACCAAGAGACCCAGTACTTC. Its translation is CASSLGELYQETQYF.

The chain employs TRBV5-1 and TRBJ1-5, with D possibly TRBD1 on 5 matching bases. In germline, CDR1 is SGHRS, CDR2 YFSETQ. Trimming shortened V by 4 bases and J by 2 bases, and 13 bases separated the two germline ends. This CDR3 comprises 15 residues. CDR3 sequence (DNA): TGCGCCAGCAGCAGGGACGGGTCGGGCAATCAGCCCCAGCATTTT. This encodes CASSRDGSGNQPQHF.

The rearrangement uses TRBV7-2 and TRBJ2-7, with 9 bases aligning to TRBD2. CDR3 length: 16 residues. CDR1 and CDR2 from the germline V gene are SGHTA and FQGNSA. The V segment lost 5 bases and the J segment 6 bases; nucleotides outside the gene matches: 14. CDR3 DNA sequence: TGTGCCAGCAGCCAGGGTGTGGGACTAGCAGTTTCCGAGCAGTACTTC. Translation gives CASSQGVGLAVSEQYF.

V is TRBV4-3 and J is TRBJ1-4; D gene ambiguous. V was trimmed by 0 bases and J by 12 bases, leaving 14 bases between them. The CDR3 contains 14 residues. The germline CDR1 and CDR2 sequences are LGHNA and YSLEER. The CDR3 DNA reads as TGCGCCAGCAGCCAAGAGCAGGACCCCCGGGAACTGTTTTTT. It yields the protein CASSQEQDPRELFF.

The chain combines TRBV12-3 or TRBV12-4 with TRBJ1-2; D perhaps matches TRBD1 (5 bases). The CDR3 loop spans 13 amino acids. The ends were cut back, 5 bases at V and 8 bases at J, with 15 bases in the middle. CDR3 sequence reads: CASSPGLTRGYTF. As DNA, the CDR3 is TGTGCCAGCAGTCCGGGACTCACGCGGGGCTACACCTTC.

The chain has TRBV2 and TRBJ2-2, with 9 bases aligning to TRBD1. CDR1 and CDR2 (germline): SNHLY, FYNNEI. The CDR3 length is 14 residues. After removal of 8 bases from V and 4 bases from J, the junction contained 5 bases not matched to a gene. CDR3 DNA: TGTGCCAGCCGGGACAGGGCTAGCACCGGGGAGCTGTTTTTT. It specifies CASRDRASTGELFF.

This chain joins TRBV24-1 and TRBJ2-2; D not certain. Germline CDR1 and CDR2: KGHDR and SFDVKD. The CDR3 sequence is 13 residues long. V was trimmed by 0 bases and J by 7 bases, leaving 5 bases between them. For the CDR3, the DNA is TGTGCCACCAGTGATTTGCTGGGCGGGGAGCTGTTTTTT. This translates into CATSDLLGGELFF.

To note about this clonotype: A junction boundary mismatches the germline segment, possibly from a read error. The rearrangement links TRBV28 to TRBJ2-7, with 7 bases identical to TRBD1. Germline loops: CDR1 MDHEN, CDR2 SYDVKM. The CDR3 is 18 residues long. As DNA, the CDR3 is TGTGCCGGCAGTGGCCACCGCCCGGGACAGACAAGCTCCTACGAGCAGTACTTC. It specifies CAGSGHRPGQTSSYEQYF.

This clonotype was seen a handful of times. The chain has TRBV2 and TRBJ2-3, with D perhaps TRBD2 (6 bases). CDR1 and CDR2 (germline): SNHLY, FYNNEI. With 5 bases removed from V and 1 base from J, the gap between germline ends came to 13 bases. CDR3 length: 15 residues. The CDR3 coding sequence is TGTGCCAGCAGTCTAACCGGGGGTGGCACAGATACGCAGTATTTT. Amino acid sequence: CASSLTGGGTDTQYF. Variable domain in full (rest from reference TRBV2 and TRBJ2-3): EPEVTQTPSHQVTQMGQEVILRCVPISNHLYFYWYRQILGQKVEFLVSFYNNEISEKSEIFDDQFSVERPDGSNFTLKIRSTKLEDSAMYFCASSLTGGGTDTQYFGPGTRLTVL.

The CDR3 is CASSPRPGLASEQYF. CDR3 in DNA: TGTGCCAGCAGCCCGCGCCCGGGACTAGCGAGCGAGCAGTACTTC. This sequence joins TRBV7-9 and TRBJ2-7; 10 nucleotides align to TRBD2. Trimming cost V 5 bases and J 6 bases; bases outside gene matches: 10. CDR3 length: 15 amino acids. Germline V gives CDR1 SEHNR, CDR2 FQNEAQ (reference sequence). Combining the CDR3 with reference TRBV7-9 and TRBJ2-7 gives the whole variable domain DTGVSQNPRHKITKRGQNVTFRCDPISEHNRLYWYRQTLGQGPEFLTYFQNEAQLEKSRLLSDRFSAERPKGSFSTLEIQRTEQGDSAMYLCASSPRPGLASEQYFGPGTRLTVT.

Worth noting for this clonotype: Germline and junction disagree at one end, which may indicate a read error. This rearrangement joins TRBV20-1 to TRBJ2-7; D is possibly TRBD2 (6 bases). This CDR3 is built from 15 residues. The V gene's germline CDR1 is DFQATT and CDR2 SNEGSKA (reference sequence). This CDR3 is CSASSRTISSYGQYF. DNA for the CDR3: TGCAGTGCTAGTAGCAGGACTATTAGCTCCTACGGGCAGTACTTC.

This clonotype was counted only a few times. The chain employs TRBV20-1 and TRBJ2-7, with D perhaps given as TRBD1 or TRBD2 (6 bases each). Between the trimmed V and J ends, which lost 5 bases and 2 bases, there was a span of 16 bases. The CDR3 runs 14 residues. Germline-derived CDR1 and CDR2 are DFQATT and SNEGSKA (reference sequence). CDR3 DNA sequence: TGCAGTGCTCCCCGTCCGGGGGCCACCTACGAGCAGTACTTC. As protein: CSAPRPGATYEQYF.

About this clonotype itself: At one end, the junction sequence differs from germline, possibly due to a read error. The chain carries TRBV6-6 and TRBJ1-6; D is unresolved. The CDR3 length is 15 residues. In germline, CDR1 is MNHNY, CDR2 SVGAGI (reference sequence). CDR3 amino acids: CTSSYSGGVNSPLHF. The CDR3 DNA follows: TGTACCAGCAGTTACTCGGGAGGAGTTAATTCACCCCTCCACTTT.

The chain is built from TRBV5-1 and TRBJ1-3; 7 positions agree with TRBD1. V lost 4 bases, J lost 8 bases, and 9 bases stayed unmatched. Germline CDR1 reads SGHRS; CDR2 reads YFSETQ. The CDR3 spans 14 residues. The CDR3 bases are TGCGCCAGCAGCCTGGGACAGAGAGAGGACACCATATATTTT. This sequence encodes CASSLGQREDTIYF. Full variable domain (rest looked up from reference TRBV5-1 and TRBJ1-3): KAGVTQTPRYLIKTRGQQVTLSCSPISGHRSVSWYQQTPGQGLQFLFEYFSETQRNKGNFPGRFSGRQFSNSRSEMNVSTLELGDSALYLCASSLGQREDTIYFGEGSWLTVV.

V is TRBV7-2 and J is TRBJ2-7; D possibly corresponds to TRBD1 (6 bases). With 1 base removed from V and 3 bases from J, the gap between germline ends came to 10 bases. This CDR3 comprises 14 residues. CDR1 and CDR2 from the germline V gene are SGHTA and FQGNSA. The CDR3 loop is CASSLDARGYEQYF. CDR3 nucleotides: TGTGCCAGCAGCTTAGACGCCAGGGGCTACGAGCAGTACTTC.

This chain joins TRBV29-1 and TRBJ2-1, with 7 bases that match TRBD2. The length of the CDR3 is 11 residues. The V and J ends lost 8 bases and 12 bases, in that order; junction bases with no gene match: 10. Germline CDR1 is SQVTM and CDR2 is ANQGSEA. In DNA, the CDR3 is TGCAGCCCCAGTCGGGAGGACGCGCAGTTCTTC. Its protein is CSPSREDAQFF.